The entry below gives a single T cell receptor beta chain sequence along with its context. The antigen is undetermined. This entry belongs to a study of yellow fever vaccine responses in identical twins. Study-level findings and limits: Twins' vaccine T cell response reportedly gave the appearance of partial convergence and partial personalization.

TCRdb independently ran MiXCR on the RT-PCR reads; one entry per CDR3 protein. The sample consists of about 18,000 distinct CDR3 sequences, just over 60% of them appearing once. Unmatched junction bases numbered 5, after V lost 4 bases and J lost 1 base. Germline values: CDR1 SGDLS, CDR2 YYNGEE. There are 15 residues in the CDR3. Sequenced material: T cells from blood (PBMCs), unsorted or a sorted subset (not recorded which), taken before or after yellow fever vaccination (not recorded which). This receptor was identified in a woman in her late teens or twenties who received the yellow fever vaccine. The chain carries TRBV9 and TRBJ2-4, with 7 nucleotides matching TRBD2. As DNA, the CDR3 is TGTGCCAGCAGCCCCCAGACTAGCGCCAAAAACATTCAGTACTTC. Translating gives CASSPQTSAKNIQYF.